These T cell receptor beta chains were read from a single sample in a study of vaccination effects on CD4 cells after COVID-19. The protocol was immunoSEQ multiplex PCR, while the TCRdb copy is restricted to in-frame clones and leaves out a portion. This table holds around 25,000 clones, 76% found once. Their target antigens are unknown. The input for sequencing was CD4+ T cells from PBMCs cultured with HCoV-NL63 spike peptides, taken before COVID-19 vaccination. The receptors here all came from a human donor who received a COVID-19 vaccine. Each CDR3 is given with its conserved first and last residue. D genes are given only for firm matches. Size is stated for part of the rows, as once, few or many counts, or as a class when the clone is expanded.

CDR3 DNA: TGTGCCAGCAGTCCTCCCCGACGGCCCCAGCATTTT
CDR3 protein: CASSPPRRPQHF
D gene: .
J gene: TRBJ1-5
V gene: TRBV2
clone size: once

CDR3 DNA: TGCAGCGTTGGTGTGCAGGGACAAGGACCCCTCCACTTT
CDR3 protein: CSVGVQGQGPLHF
D gene: .
J gene: TRBJ1-6
V gene: TRBV29-1
clone size: .

CDR3 DNA: TGTGCCAGCAGCGCACAAGCGGGACCTATGAACACTGAAGCTTTCTTT
CDR3 protein: CASSAQAGPMNTEAFF
D gene: .
J gene: TRBJ1-1
V gene: TRBV9
clone size: once

CDR3 DNA: TGTGCCAGTAGTATTGCTCAGGGGGTCACCGGGGAGCTGTTTTTT
CDR3 protein: CASSIAQGVTGELFF
D gene: TRBD1
J gene: TRBJ2-2
V gene: TRBV19
clone size: .

CDR3 DNA: TGCAGTGCTCCTGATCGAGTGGGGGCTTTCTTT
CDR3 protein: CSAPDRVGAFF
D gene: .
J gene: TRBJ1-1
V gene: TRBV20-1
clone size: .

CDR3 DNA: TGTGCCAGCAGTTCGCAAGGAGACGGCGGCTACACCTTC
CDR3 protein: CASSSQGDGGYTF
D gene: .
J gene: TRBJ1-2
V gene: TRBV5-4
clone size: once

CDR3 DNA: TGCGCCAGCAGCCAATACGGGACAGGGGGCCAGCCCCAGCATTTT
CDR3 protein: CASSQYGTGGQPQHF
D gene: TRBD1
J gene: TRBJ1-5
V gene: TRBV4-1
clone size: few

CDR3 DNA: TGTGCCAGCAGCTTAGGCCCCGGTACTAGGAAAGAGACCCAGTACTTC
CDR3 protein: CASSLGPGTRKETQYF
D gene: .
J gene: TRBJ2-5
V gene: TRBV13
clone size: few

CDR3 DNA: TGTGCCAGCGGCCGGGATGCGAACACTGAAGCTTTCTTT
CDR3 protein: CASGRDANTEAFF
D gene: .
J gene: TRBJ1-1
V gene: TRBV2
clone size: few

CDR3 DNA: TGTGCCAGCTCACCTCCGACGCCGAACACTGAAGCTTTCTTT
CDR3 protein: CASSPPTPNTEAFF
D gene: .
J gene: TRBJ1-1
V gene: TRBV18
clone size: .

CDR3 DNA: TGTGCCAGCAGCTCACCTCCCGGGAGCTACGAGCAGTACTTC
CDR3 protein: CASSSPPGSYEQYF
D gene: .
J gene: TRBJ2-7
V gene: TRBV27
clone size: .

CDR3 DNA: TGTGCCAGCACCCTTAGACAGGCTCTAAGGAAATATAGCAATCAGCCCCAGCATTTT
CDR3 protein: CASTLRQALRKYSNQPQHF
D gene: .
J gene: TRBJ1-5
V gene: TRBV18
clone size: .

CDR3 DNA: TGTGCCAGCAGCCCGACAGCGGGATACAATGAGCAGTTCTTC
CDR3 protein: CASSPTAGYNEQFF
D gene: TRBD2
J gene: TRBJ2-1
V gene: TRBV3-1/TRBV3-2
clone size: .

CDR3 DNA: TGTGCCAGCAGCCACGCAGGGGGAAATCAGCCCCAGCATTTT
CDR3 protein: CASSHAGGNQPQHF
D gene: TRBD1
J gene: TRBJ1-5
V gene: TRBV3-1/TRBV3-2
clone size: .

CDR3 DNA: TGTGCCAGCAGCCCAGGACAGGTTGGCACAGATACGCAGTATTTT
CDR3 protein: CASSPGQVGTDTQYF
D gene: TRBD1
J gene: TRBJ2-3
V gene: TRBV5-4
clone size: .